A selection of T cell receptor beta chains follows, all from one sample in a study of glioma-infiltrating T cells after dendritic cell vaccination. Here immunoSEQ multiplex PCR was the method, and the copy in TCRdb shows in-frame clones only, minus some. The data show 99,000 or so clones, with almost 90% seen just once and approximately 2.7% held by the top ten. Sequenced here: blood, sampled after dendritic cell vaccination. These receptors were collected from a human donor with glioblastoma. The CDR3 runs from the conserved cysteine through the conserved F or W. The D gene is left open where the match is weak. Clone size, where shown, is once, few, many, or a class for clones that have expanded.

CDR3 DNA,CDR3 protein,CDR3 length,J gene,clone size,D gene,V gene
TGTGCCAGTAGTCTGCGTCGAGACAGGGACTACGAGCAGTACTTC,CASSLRRDRDYEQYF,15,TRBJ2-7,NA,TRBD1,TRBV19
TGTGCCACTCGGCGGGGCGGAGTGCAGTTCTTC,CATRRGGVQFF,11,TRBJ2-1,NA,NA,TRBV15
TGTGCCAGCAGCTCCTCTACTAGCGGGAGAATGGGCGGGGAGCTGTTTTTT,CASSSSTSGRMGGELFF,17,TRBJ2-2,NA,TRBD2,TRBV7-9
TGCAGCGTTGATGGGGACAGGGGGCAGGCCTATGGCTACACCTTC,CSVDGDRGQAYGYTF,15,TRBJ1-2,once,TRBD1,TRBV29-1
TGTGCCAGCTCACCACCCCCTAGCCGGAGATATTACAATGAGCAGTTCTTC,CASSPPPSRRYYNEQFF,17,TRBJ2-1,NA,NA,TRBV18
TGCACCAGCAGCCAAACAGGACAGTCCAACGAGCAGTACTTC,CTSSQTGQSNEQYF,14,TRBJ2-7,once,NA,TRBV1
TGTGCCAGCAGTTTCGGGGGGGACACAGATACGCAGTATTTT,CASSFGGDTDTQYF,14,TRBJ2-3,NA,TRBD2,TRBV6-4
TGCGCCAGCAGCCCCACGGACAGGGGCGGCTACAATGAGCAGTTCTTC,CASSPTDRGGYNEQFF,16,TRBJ2-1,NA,TRBD1,TRBV5-1
TGTGCCACCAGCAGAGCCTTTAGCATCAATGAGCAGTTCTTC,CATSRAFSINEQFF,14,TRBJ2-1,few,NA,TRBV15
TGTGCCAGCAGTTACTCGGGCACGATCTATGGCTACACCTTC,CASSYSGTIYGYTF,14,TRBJ1-2,once,NA,TRBV6-6
TGTGCCATCAGTGAGTCGGGACTAGCGGGGGAAAATGAGCAGTTCTTC,CAISESGLAGENEQFF,16,TRBJ2-1,NA,TRBD2,TRBV10-3
TGTGCCAGCAGGTCGACAGTGAACTATGGCTACACCTTC,CASRSTVNYGYTF,13,TRBJ1-2,NA,NA,TRBV6-1
TGCAGCGTTGGAAATGAGCGGAGATACGAGCAGTACTTC,CSVGNERRYEQYF,13,TRBJ2-7,NA,NA,TRBV29-1
TGTGCCAGCAGTGATCCCAGGGAAGAGACCCAGTACTTC,CASSDPREETQYF,13,TRBJ2-5,NA,NA,TRBV2
TGCGCCAGCAGCCAAGGGGCCCAGTATAGCAATCAGCCCCAGCATTTT,CASSQGAQYSNQPQHF,16,TRBJ1-5,NA,NA,TRBV4-1
TGTGCCAGCAGCTTAGCCGGGAGGGGGGAGCAGTACTTC,CASSLAGRGEQYF,13,TRBJ2-7,NA,TRBD2,TRBV7-9